Each of the 9 T cell receptor beta chains below was sequenced from the same sample in a study of T-cell reconstitution after alpha-beta-depleted transplantation in children. Unique molecular identifiers were used to barcode this TCRbeta library. Via MiXCR, TCRdb re-called the PCR reads, giving one row per CDR3 protein. Among around 100,000 distinct CDR3 sequences listed, 10% were seen once. Sequencing used PBMCs, obtained before TCRalphabeta/CD19-depleted stem cell transplant. These receptors all stem from a boy aged 2 to 9 with acute lymphoblastic leukemia, due to receive a stem cell transplant.

The chain joins TRBV6-1 to TRBJ1-1; tentatively, D is TRBD1 (5 bases). Trimming cost V 6 bases and J 1 base, with 12 bases left between them. Germline V gene lookup returns CDR1 MNHNS and CDR2 SASEGT. The CDR3 contains 14 residues. CDR3 bases: TGTGCCAGCAGCACCGGCGGGGGGAACACTGAAGCTTTCTTT. It is translated as CASSTGGGNTEAFF.

This clonotype was counted at least ten times. CDR3 in amino acids: CASTLGGPTGELFF. The CDR3 nucleotides read TGTGCCAGCACCTTGGGAGGGCCAACCGGGGAGCTGTTTTTT. This chain uses TRBV6-1 with TRBJ2-2; TRBD2 matches 7 bases. V shed 7 bases and J 5 bases; nucleotides not matched to a gene: 7. This CDR3 contains 14 residues. In germline, CDR1 is MNHNS, CDR2 SASEGT.

This clonotype has only a few counts. V is TRBV5-1 and J is TRBJ2-2; TRBD2 matches 9 bases. Germline assignment: CDR1 SGHRS and CDR2 YFSETQ. Germline trimming cut 2 bases from V and 1 base from J; bases unmatched to any gene: 9. The CDR3 has 18 amino acids. DNA for the CDR3: TGCGCCAGCAGCTTCGGGCTCGGGACTAGCAAGAACACCGGGGAGCTGTTTTTT. Translating gives CASSFGLGTSKNTGELFF.

This clonotype came up many times. The rearrangement joins TRBV5-1 to TRBJ2-5, with D tentatively TRBD1 (6 bases). This CDR3 region has 15 residues. The V and J ends lost 1 base and 2 bases respectively, with 12 bases between them. The germline gives CDR1 SGHRS, CDR2 YFSETQ. The CDR3 loop is CASSLSDSLQETQYF. The CDR3 DNA reads as TGCGCCAGCAGCTTGTCGGACAGCCTACAAGAGACCCAGTACTTC.

This clonotype came up many times. The chain uses TRBV5-1 and TRBJ2-3; D is possibly TRBD1 (5 bases). The CDR3 covers 14 residues. The V end lost 0 bases, the J end lost 8 bases, and 13 bases lay between the germline ends. Germline V lookup: CDR1 SGHRS, CDR2 YFSETQ. CDR3 region: CASSLAQGGGTQYF. CDR3 in DNA: TGCGCCAGCAGCTTGGCGCAGGGTGGTGGTACGCAGTATTTT.

The chain is built from TRBV4-2 and TRBJ2-7; 9 positions match TRBD2. Per germline, CDR1 LGHNA and CDR2 YNFKEQ. Germline trimming cut 0 bases from V and 3 bases from J; bases unmatched to any gene: 6. This CDR3 has 16 residues. This chain's CDR3 is CASSQEGSGSIYEQYF. In DNA, the CDR3 is TGTGCCAGCAGCCAAGAGGGTAGCGGGAGCATCTACGAGCAGTACTTC.

For the CDR3, the DNA is TGCGCCAGCAGCCCCTCGGGCGCACCTCGCGGGTTCTTC. Translation: CASSPSGAPRGFF. The V gene is TRBV5-1, the J gene TRBJ2-1; no reliable D call. Germline V gene data show CDR1 as SGHRS and CDR2 as YFSETQ. The CDR3 extends over 13 amino acids. Trimming cost V 4 bases and J 15 bases, with 20 bases left between them. The full variable domain, rest sourced from reference TRBV5-1 and TRBJ2-1, is KAGVTQTPRYLIKTRGQQVTLSCSPISGHRSVSWYQQTPGQGLQFLFEYFSETQRNKGNFPGRFSGRQFSNSRSEMNVSTLELGDSALYLCASSPSGAPRGFFGPGTRLTVL.

This clonotype was counted many times. The V and J genes are TRBV12-3 or TRBV12-4 and TRBJ2-5; D perhaps matches TRBD2 (6 bases). The CDR3 consists of 16 residues. V shed 5 bases and J shed 5 bases, with 21 bases lying between them. The DNA for the CDR3 is TGTGCCAGCAGTATCCAGCGGGTGGCGCCTAGGGAGACCCAGTACTTC. It codes for CASSIQRVAPRETQYF.

This clonotype showed up many times. The gene calls are TRBV5-5 and TRBJ1-5; D unresolved. V lost 0 bases and J lost 11, with 12 bases in between. CDR1 is SGHKS, CDR2 YYEKEE, per germline (reference sequence). This CDR3 contains 13 residues. CDR3 coding DNA: TGTGCCAGCAGCTTGGCCGGTTCCAAGGCCCAGCATTTT. It translates to CASSLAGSKAQHF. Based on the CDR3 plus reference TRBV5-5 and TRBJ1-5, the full variable domain is DAGVTQSPTHLIKTRGQQVTLRCSPISGHKSVSWYQQVLGQGPQFIFQYYEKEERGRGNFPDRFSARQFPNYSSELNVNALLLGDSALYLCASSLAGSKAQHFGDGTRLSIL.